This T cell receptor (beta chain) stems from a study of shared clonotypes between healthy human individuals. Regarding the study as a whole: A few donors had around 5% of their naive CD4 clonotypes in common.

The V end was cut by 5 bases, the J end by 2 bases, with 15 bases between. The germline CDR1 and CDR2 sequences are MDHEN and SYDVKM. The CDR3 sequence is 15 residues long. Naive-designated CD8 cells lacked CD45RO, were positively enriched for CCR7, and omitted terminally differentiated effector memory CD45RA+ cells. On this clone itself: Its cognate antigen is unknown.

Only in-frame clones appear in the TCRdb table, and some are missing; sequencing was by immunoSEQ multiplex PCR. The repertoire includes roughly 2,000,000 clones, 90% to 95% of them detected once, and about 1.7% sits in the top ten. The chain couples TRBV28 to TRBJ2-5; D may match TRBD1 or TRBD2 (5 bases each). This TCR was recovered from a man in his late teens or twenties in good health. Some clones in this sample may be carry-over from other donors' samples. Sequenced input: naive CD8+ T cells from PBMCs. The CDR3 region is CASSQPGRVQETQYF. The DNA of the CDR3 is TGTGCCAGCAGTCAGCCGGGACGCGTACAAGAGACCCAGTACTTC. Full variable domain (missing parts from reference TRBV28 and TRBJ2-5): DVKVTQSSRYLVKRTGEKVFLECVQDMDHENMFWYRQDPGLGLRLIYFSYDVKMKEKGDIPEGYSVSREKKERFSLILESASTNQTSMYLCASSQPGRVQETQYFGPGTRLLVL.